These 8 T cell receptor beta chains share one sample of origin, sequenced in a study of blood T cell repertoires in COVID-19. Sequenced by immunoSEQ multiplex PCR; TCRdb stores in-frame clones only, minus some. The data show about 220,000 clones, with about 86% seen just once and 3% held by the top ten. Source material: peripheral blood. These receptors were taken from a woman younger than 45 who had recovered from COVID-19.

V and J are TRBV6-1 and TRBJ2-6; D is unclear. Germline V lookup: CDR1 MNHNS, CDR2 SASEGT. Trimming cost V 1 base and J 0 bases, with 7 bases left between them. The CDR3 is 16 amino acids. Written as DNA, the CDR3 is TGTGCCAGCAGTGAAGGAAGAGCCTCTGGGGCCAACGTCCTGACTTTC. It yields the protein CASSEGRASGANVLTF.

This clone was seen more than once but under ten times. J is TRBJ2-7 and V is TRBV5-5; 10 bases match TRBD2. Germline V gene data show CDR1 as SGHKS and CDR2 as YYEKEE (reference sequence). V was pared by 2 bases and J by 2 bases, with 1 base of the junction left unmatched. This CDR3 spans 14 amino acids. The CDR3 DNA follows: TGTGCCAGCAGCTTACTAGCGGGAACCTACGAGCAGTACTTC. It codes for CASSLLAGTYEQYF.

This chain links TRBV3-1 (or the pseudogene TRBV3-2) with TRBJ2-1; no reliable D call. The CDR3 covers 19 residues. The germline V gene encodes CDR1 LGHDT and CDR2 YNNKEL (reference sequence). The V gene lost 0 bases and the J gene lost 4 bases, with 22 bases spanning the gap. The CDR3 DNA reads TGTGCCAGCAGCCAAGAATTCGGTACCATAACCGACTCGTACAATGAGCAGTTCTTC. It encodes CASSQEFGTITDSYNEQFF.

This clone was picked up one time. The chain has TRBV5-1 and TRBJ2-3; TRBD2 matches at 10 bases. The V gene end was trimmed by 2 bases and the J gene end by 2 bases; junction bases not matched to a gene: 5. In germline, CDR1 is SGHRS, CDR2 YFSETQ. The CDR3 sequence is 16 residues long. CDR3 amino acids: CASSFLAGDSTDTQYF. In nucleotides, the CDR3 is TGCGCCAGCAGCTTCCTAGCGGGGGACTCCACAGATACGCAGTATTTT. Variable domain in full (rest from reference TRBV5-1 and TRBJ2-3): KAGVTQTPRYLIKTRGQQVTLSCSPISGHRSVSWYQQTPGQGLQFLFEYFSETQRNKGNFPGRFSGRQFSNSRSEMNVSTLELGDSALYLCASSFLAGDSTDTQYFGPGTRLTVL.

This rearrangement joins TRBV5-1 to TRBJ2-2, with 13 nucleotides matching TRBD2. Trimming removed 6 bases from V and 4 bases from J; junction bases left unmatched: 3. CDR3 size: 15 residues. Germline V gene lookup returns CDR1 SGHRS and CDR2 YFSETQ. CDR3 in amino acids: CASTRLAGGTGELFF. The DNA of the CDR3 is TGCGCCAGCACTCGACTAGCGGGAGGCACCGGGGAGCTGTTTTTT.

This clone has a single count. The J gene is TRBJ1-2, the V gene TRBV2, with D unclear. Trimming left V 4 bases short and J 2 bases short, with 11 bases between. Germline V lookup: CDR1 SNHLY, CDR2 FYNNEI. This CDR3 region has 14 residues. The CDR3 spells CASSVGGLNYGYTF. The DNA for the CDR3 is TGTGCCAGCAGTGTTGGCGGCTTGAACTATGGCTACACCTTC.

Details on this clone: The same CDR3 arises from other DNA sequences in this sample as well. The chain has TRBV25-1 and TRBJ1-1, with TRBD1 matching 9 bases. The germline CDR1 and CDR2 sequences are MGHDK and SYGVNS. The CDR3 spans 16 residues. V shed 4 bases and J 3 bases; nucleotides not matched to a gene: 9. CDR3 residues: CASSALQGAGDTEAFF. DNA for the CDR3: TGTGCCAGCAGTGCACTACAGGGGGCTGGGGACACTGAAGCTTTCTTT.

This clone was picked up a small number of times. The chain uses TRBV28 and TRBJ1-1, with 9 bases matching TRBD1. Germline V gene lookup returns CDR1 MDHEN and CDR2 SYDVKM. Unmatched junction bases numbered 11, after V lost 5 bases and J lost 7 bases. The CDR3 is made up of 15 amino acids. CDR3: CASSTPGTGKGEAFF. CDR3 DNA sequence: TGTGCCAGCAGTACTCCCGGGACAGGGAAGGGTGAAGCTTTCTTT. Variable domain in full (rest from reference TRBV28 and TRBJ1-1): DVKVTQSSRYLVKRTGEKVFLECVQDMDHENMFWYRQDPGLGLRLIYFSYDVKMKEKGDIPEGYSVSREKKERFSLILESASTNQTSMYLCASSTPGTGKGEAFFGQGTRLTVV.